A single sample gave rise to the 28 T cell receptor beta chains below, sequenced in a study of blood T cell repertoires in COVID-19. Sequencing was performed with immunoSEQ multiplex PCR; in TCRdb, only in-frame clones are kept and a portion is missing. The sample includes roughly 150,000 clones, 78% of them seen just once. The sample taken for sequencing was PBMCs or T cells enriched from blood (not recorded which). The receptors come from a woman aged 50 to 60 who had recovered from COVID-19.

The chain joins TRBV27 to TRBJ2-1; 11 nucleotides match TRBD2. The ends lost 1 base at V and 8 bases at J; junction bases unmatched: 4. Per germline, CDR1 MNHEY and CDR2 SMNVEV (reference sequence). The CDR3 loop spans 15 amino acids. This CDR3 is CASSLFLAGGDEQFF. For the CDR3, the DNA is TGTGCCAGCAGTTTATTCCTAGCGGGGGGCGATGAGCAGTTCTTC.

The chain uses TRBV28 and TRBJ2-4; 10 bases match TRBD1. The ends lost 7 bases at V and 0 bases at J; junction bases unmatched: 6. The CDR3 runs to 16 residues. Germline-derived CDR1 and CDR2 are MDHEN and SYDVKM. CDR3 amino acids: CASTRDRGLAKNIQYF. In DNA form, the CDR3 reads TGTGCCAGCACCCGGGACAGGGGTCTAGCCAAAAACATTCAGTACTTC.

The V and J genes are TRBV6-5 and TRBJ1-5, with D maybe TRBD1 (6 bases). V lost 6 bases, J lost 5 bases, and 11 bases lay in between. The CDR3 has 13 residues. Germline V CDR1 and CDR2: MNHEY, SVGAGI. The CDR3 sequence is CASSPQGYQPQHF. CDR3 nucleotides: TGTGCCAGCAGCCCACAGGGATATCAGCCCCAGCATTTT.

The rearrangement uses TRBV11-2 and TRBJ1-4; D uncertain. Looked up from germline, CDR1 is SGHAT and CDR2 is FQNNGV. The V and J ends lost 2 bases and 0 bases respectively, with 7 bases between them. CDR3 size: 15 residues. The CDR3 region has the DNA TGTGCCAGCAGCTTACTCAGTGCAACTAATGAAAAACTGTTTTTT. Translation gives CASSLLSATNEKLFF. Variable domain in full (rest from reference TRBV11-2 and TRBJ1-4): EAGVAQSPRYKIIEKRQSVAFWCNPISGHATLYWYQQILGQGPKLLIQFQNNGVVDDSQLPKDRFSAERLKGVDSTLKIQPAKLEDSAVYLCASSLLSATNEKLFFGSGTQLSVL.

The chain joins TRBV18 to TRBJ2-2; 10 bases fit TRBD2. Germline lookup yields CDR1 KGHSH and CDR2 LQKENI. The CDR3 totals 16 residues. V lost 4 bases and J lost 0; bases outside the gene matches: 2. For the CDR3, the DNA is TGTGCCAGCTCACTCAGCGGGGGGGCGAACACCGGGGAGCTGTTTTTT. As protein: CASSLSGGANTGELFF.

CDR3 bases: TGTGCCACCAGCTGGAGAGGCCGGGATGAAAAACTGTTTTTT. Protein sequence: CATSWRGRDEKLFF. The chain carries TRBV15 and TRBJ1-4; D ambiguous. This CDR3 comprises 14 residues. Germline CDR1 and CDR2: LNHNV and YYDKDF (reference sequence). V was trimmed by 5 bases and J by 6 bases, leaving 13 bases between them. Combining the CDR3 with reference TRBV15 and TRBJ1-4 gives the whole variable domain DAMVIQNPRYQVTQFGKPVTLSCSQTLNHNVMYWYQQKSSQAPKLLFHYYDKDFNNEADTPDNFQSRRPNTSFCFLDIRSPGLGDTAMYLCATSWRGRDEKLFFGSGTQLSVL.

This sequence joins TRBV18 and TRBJ2-4; 9 bases agree with TRBD1. Germline lookup yields CDR1 KGHSH and CDR2 LQKENI. After removal of 3 bases from V and 11 bases from J, the junction contained 8 bases not matched to a gene. The CDR3 sequence is 14 residues long. This chain's CDR3 is CASSPRQGEILQYF. For the CDR3, the DNA is TGTGCCAGCTCACCTAGACAGGGGGAAATCCTTCAGTACTTC.

The V call is TRBV11-1, the J call TRBJ2-5, with D uncertain. Trimming removed 4 bases at V and 2 bases at J, with 14 bases between. Germline CDR1 is SGHAT and CDR2 is FQDESV (reference sequence). This CDR3 has 15 amino acids. CDR3 loop: CASSSHWRGQETQYF. Here the CDR3 DNA reads TGTGCCAGCAGCTCCCATTGGCGCGGACAAGAGACCCAGTACTTC.

The chain links TRBV6-1 to TRBJ2-7, with TRBD2 matching 16 bases. Trimming at V came to 4 bases and at J to 5 bases, leaving 17 bases not matched to a gene. CDR1 MNHNS and CDR2 SASEGT come from the germline V gene. The CDR3 is 20 amino acids. The CDR3 region has the DNA TGTGCCAGCAGTGGAGATGAGTCCGGGACTAGCGGGGGGGCAAGTGACGAGCAGTACTTC. It codes for CASSGDESGTSGGASDEQYF.

The chain recombines TRBV28 with TRBJ1-1, with 9 nucleotides matching TRBD1. Germline V gives CDR1 MDHEN, CDR2 SYDVKM. The V gene end was trimmed by 5 bases and the J gene end by 6 bases; junction bases not matched to a gene: 7. The CDR3 has 14 amino acids. In DNA, the CDR3 is TGTGCCAGCAGTCCCGACAGGGGGGTTTCTGAAGCTTTCTTT. This gives the protein CASSPDRGVSEAFF.

The rearrangement joins TRBV7-6 to TRBJ2-1; D gene uncertain. Trimming removed 7 bases from V and 8 bases from J, with 21 bases in between. The CDR3 has 15 amino acids. In germline, CDR1 is SGHVS, CDR2 FNYEAQ. The DNA for the CDR3 is TGTGCCAGCAAACCAGAGCGTTCGGTCGCCCATGAGCAGTTCTTC. Translation: CASKPERSVAHEQFF.

The rearrangement uses TRBV6-5 and TRBJ1-2, with D perhaps TRBD1 (5 bases). Per germline, CDR1 MNHEY and CDR2 SVGAGI. V was pared by 8 bases and J by 1 base, with 8 bases between. The CDR3 has 12 residues. CDR3 nucleotide sequence: TGTGCCAGCTCAGGGTATAACTATGGCTACACCTTC. As protein: CASSGYNYGYTF.

The chain combines TRBV28 with TRBJ1-2; D remains unclear. The CDR3 spans 14 residues. The ends were cut back, 5 bases at V and 2 bases at J, with 12 bases in the middle. The germline V gene has CDR1 MDHEN and CDR2 SYDVKM. The CDR3 DNA follows: TGTGCCAGCAGTCCCCGGGTTGCGAACTATGGCTACACCTTC. Translation: CASSPRVANYGYTF.

This clone has a single count. The V call is TRBV20-1, the J call TRBJ1-2; unclear D gene. V was pared by 3 bases and J by 3 bases, with 14 bases between. Germline CDR1 reads DFQATT; CDR2 reads SNEGSKA (reference sequence). The CDR3 is made up of 14 amino acids. DNA of the CDR3: TGCAGTGCTAGTGTACGTCAGATCCACTATGGCTACACCTTC. Its translation: CSASVRQIHYGYTF.

The chain couples TRBV13 to TRBJ2-5, with D possibly matching TRBD2 (6 bases). Trimming left V 2 bases short and J 5 bases short, with 18 bases between. The CDR3 is made up of 16 amino acids. The germline V gene encodes CDR1 PRHDT and CDR2 FYEKMQ (reference sequence). This CDR3 reads CASSLRRAGPGETQYF. CDR3 DNA: TGTGCCAGCAGCTTAAGGCGAGCGGGCCCTGGGGAGACCCAGTACTTC.

The gene calls are TRBV2 and TRBJ2-1, with TRBD2 matching 9 bases. From germline, CDR1 is SNHLY and CDR2 FYNNEI. The CDR3 totals 16 residues. V was pared by 6 bases and J by 2 bases, with 8 bases of the junction left unmatched. The DNA for the CDR3 is TGTGCCAGCAGAGATACCCTAGCGGGGACCTACAATGAGCAGTTCTTC. Protein sequence: CASRDTLAGTYNEQFF.

This chain connects TRBV5-8 to TRBJ2-2; D remains ambiguous. Between the trimmed V and J ends, which lost 1 base and 8 bases, there was a span of 6 bases. Germline CDR1 and CDR2: SGHTS and YDEGEE. The CDR3 is made up of 12 amino acids. The CDR3 spells CASSLSEGELFF. In DNA, the CDR3 is TGTGCCAGCAGCTTGAGTGAGGGGGAGCTGTTTTTT.

This clone showed up just once. The V call is TRBV5-1, the J call TRBJ2-1; D might be TRBD2 (6 bases). V lost 0 bases to trimming and J lost 4 bases, with 11 bases between them. This CDR3 region has 15 residues. Germline V gene sequence: CDR1 SGHRS, CDR2 YFSETQ. The CDR3 spells CASSLGGAGYNEQFF. The CDR3 bases are TGCGCCAGCAGCTTGGGCGGGGCAGGGTACAATGAGCAGTTCTTC.

This rearrangement joins TRBV28 to TRBJ1-5; no firm D call. V shed 7 bases and J shed 0 bases, with 13 bases lying between them. The germline V gene encodes CDR1 MDHEN and CDR2 SYDVKM. This CDR3 region has 15 residues. This CDR3 is CASKHPDYSNQPQHF. For the CDR3, the DNA is TGTGCCAGCAAGCACCCGGACTATAGCAATCAGCCCCAGCATTTT. The variable domain in full, completed from reference TRBV28 and TRBJ1-5, reads DVKVTQSSRYLVKRTGEKVFLECVQDMDHENMFWYRQDPGLGLRLIYFSYDVKMKEKGDIPEGYSVSREKKERFSLILESASTNQTSMYLCASKHPDYSNQPQHFGDGTRLSIL.

The CDR3 coding sequence is TGCGCCAGCAGCTTGTATGTTGGGGGAGGTAACTATGGCTACACCTTC. Its protein product is CASSLYVGGGNYGYTF. V usage is TRBV5-1 and J usage is TRBJ1-2; weak D call: TRBD1 (5 bases). The CDR3 extends over 16 amino acids. Germline V gene lookup returns CDR1 SGHRS and CDR2 YFSETQ. Trimming took off 1 base at V and 1 base at J, with 14 bases between the two ends.

This chain joins TRBV2 and TRBJ1-2, with D perhaps matching TRBD1 (6 bases). CDR3 length: 15 amino acids. Germline V gene sequence: CDR1 SNHLY, CDR2 FYNNEI. Trimming stripped 7 bases from V and 7 bases from J, with 22 bases between. This chain's CDR3 is CASKADQVGAGGYTF. The CDR3 region has the DNA TGTGCCAGCAAGGCGGACCAAGTGGGGGCGGGTGGCTACACCTTC.

The chain is built from TRBV4-1 and TRBJ2-3, with 7 bases fitting TRBD2. There are 19 residues in the CDR3. The germline gives CDR1 MGHRA, CDR2 YSYEKL. The ends lost 3 bases at V and 0 bases at J; junction bases unmatched: 15. The CDR3 is CASSQALVGAGLSTDTQYF. CDR3 DNA: TGCGCCAGCAGCCAGGCCCTAGTGGGAGCGGGGCTTAGCACAGATACGCAGTATTTT.

This chain connects TRBV19 to TRBJ1-6, with D unclear. Germline V gives CDR1 LNHDA, CDR2 SQIVND (reference sequence). V shed 5 bases and J shed 0 bases, with 8 bases lying between them. This CDR3 has 15 amino acids. CDR3 region: CASSLGSSYNSPLHF. The CDR3 region has the DNA TGTGCCAGTAGTCTTGGTAGCTCCTATAATTCACCCCTCCACTTT.

A note on this clone: This CDR3 is also generated by other DNA sequences in the sample. The chain employs TRBV18 and TRBJ1-3; TRBD1 aligns across 7 bases. V was pared by 4 bases and J by 0 bases, with 0 bases of the junction left unmatched. The CDR3 contains 14 residues. Germline assignment: CDR1 KGHSH and CDR2 LQKENI. CDR3 in DNA: TGTGCCAGCTCACGGGACAGCTCTGGAAACACCATATATTTT. Encoded protein: CASSRDSSGNTIYF.

This chain joins TRBV27 and TRBJ1-1, with D perhaps TRBD1 (6 bases). This CDR3 comprises 15 residues. Germline V gene lookup returns CDR1 MNHEY and CDR2 SMNVEV (reference sequence). V was pared by 6 bases and J by 2 bases, with 16 bases between. The chain's CDR3 is CASRGHIALNTEAFF. Written as DNA, the CDR3 is TGTGCCAGCAGGGGACACATTGCCCTTAACACTGAAGCTTTCTTT.

The genes are TRBV20-1 and TRBJ2-1, with D perhaps TRBD1 (5 bases). V gave up 3 bases and J gave up 3 bases, with 9 bases separating them. This CDR3 is 13 amino acids long. Germline V gives CDR1 DFQATT, CDR2 SNEGSKA (reference sequence). CDR3 amino acids: CSASIQGYNEQFF. In DNA, the CDR3 is TGCAGTGCTAGTATTCAGGGCTACAATGAGCAGTTCTTC.

This chain joins TRBV4-1 and TRBJ1-6, with no clear D. The CDR3 sequence is 16 residues long. Germline V gene data show CDR1 as MGHRA and CDR2 as YSYEKL. The ends were cut back, 0 bases at V and 0 bases at J, with 6 bases in the middle. The CDR3 reads CASSQDSSSYNSPLHF. The CDR3 nucleotides are TGCGCCAGCAGCCAAGATAGTAGCTCCTATAATTCACCCCTCCACTTT.

CDR3 sequence: CASSPTGGSTDTQYF. CDR3 sequence (DNA): TGTGCCAGCAGCCCAACGGGGGGGAGCACAGATACGCAGTATTTT. The chain employs TRBV7-2 and TRBJ2-3, with 8 positions matching TRBD2. The CDR3 totals 15 residues. The germline gives CDR1 SGHTA, CDR2 FQGNSA. After removal of 5 bases from V and 0 bases from J, the junction contained 4 bases not matched to a gene.